This TCR beta chain came from a study of T cells after yellow fever vaccination. The CDR3 extends over 14 amino acids. The germline V gene has CDR1 SEHNR and CDR2 FQNEAQ (reference sequence). V was clipped by 0 bases and J by 4 bases, with 6 bases between them. A single record per CDR3 protein comes from TCRdb applying MiXCR to the 5' RACE reads. The sample holds about 200,000 distinct CDR3 sequences, about 3% seen once. V gene TRBV7-9 combines with J gene TRBJ1-4; D unclear. This material consisted of CD4+ T cells sorted from PBMCs, taken 10 days after the yellow fever booster vaccination. The TCR was taken from a man aged 18 to 30 who received the YFV17D yellow fever vaccine. The CDR3 nucleotides read TGTGCCAGCAGCTTAGCTTTGGGTAATGAAAAACTGTTTTTT. This gives the protein CASSLALGNEKLFF.